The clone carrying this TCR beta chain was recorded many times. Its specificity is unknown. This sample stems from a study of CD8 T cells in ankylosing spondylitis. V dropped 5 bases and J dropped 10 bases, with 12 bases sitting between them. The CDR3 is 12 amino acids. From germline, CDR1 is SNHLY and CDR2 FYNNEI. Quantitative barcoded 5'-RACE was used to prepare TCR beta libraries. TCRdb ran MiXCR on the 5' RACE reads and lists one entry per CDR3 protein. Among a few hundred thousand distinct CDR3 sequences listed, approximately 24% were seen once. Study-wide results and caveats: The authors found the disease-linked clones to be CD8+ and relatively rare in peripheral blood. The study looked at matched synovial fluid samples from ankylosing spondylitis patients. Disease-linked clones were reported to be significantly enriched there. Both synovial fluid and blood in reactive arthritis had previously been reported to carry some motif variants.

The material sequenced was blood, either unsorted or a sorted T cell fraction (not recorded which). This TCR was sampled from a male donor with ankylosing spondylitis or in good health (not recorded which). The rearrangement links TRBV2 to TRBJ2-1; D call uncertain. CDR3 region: CASSSDRNEQFF. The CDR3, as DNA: TGTGCCAGCAGTTCCGACCGGAACGAGCAGTTCTTC.